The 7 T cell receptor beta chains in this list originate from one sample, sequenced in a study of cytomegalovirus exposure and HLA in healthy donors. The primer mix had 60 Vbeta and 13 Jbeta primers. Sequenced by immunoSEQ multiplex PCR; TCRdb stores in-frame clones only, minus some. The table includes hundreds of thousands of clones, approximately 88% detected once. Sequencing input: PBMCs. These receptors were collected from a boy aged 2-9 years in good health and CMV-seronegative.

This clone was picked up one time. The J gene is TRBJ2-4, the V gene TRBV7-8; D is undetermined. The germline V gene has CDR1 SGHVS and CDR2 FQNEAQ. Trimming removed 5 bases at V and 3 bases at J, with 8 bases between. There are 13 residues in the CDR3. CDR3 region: CASSVGVKNIQYF. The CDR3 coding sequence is TGTGCCAGCAGCGTGGGCGTCAAAAACATTCAGTACTTC.

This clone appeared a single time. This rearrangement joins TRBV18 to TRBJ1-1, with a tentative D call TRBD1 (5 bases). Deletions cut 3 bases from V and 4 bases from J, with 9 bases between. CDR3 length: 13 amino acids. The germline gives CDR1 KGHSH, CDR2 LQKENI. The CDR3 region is CASSPSGGTEAFF. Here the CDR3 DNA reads TGTGCCAGCTCACCTTCGGGGGGCACTGAAGCTTTCTTT.

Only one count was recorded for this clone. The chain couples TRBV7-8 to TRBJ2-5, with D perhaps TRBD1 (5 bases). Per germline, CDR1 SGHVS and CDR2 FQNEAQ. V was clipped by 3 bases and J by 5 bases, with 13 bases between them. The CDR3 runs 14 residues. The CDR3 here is CASSFRTPKETQYF. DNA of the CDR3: TGTGCCAGCAGCTTTAGGACACCTAAGGAGACCCAGTACTTC.

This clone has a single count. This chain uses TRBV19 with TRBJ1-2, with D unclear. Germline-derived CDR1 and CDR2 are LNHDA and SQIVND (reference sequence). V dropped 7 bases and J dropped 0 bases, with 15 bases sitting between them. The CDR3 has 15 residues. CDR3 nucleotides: TGTGCCAGTACTTCCGAGCGTGCTACTAACTATGGCTACACCTTC. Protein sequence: CASTSERATNYGYTF.

CDR3 in DNA: TGTGCCAGCTCCCAGACGGCGGCTGAAGCTTTCTTT. This gives the protein CASSQTAAEAFF. J is TRBJ1-1 and V is TRBV7-9, with no clear D. The CDR3 spans 12 residues. CDR1 SEHNR and CDR2 FQNEAQ come from the germline V gene (reference sequence). V lost 8 bases and J 6 bases, leaving 13 bases between the germline ends.

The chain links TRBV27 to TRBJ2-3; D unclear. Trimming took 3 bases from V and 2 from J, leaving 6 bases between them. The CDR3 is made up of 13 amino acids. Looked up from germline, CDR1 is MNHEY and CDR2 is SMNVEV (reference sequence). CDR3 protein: CASSFAPTDTQYF. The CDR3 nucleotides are TGTGCCAGCAGTTTCGCGCCCACAGATACGCAGTATTTT.

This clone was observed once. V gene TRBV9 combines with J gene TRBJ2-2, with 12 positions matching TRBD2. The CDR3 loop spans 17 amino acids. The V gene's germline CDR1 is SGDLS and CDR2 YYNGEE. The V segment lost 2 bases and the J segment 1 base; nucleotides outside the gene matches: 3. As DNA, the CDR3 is TGTGCCAGCAGCGTGCCGACTAGCGGGGGGAACACCGGGGAGCTGTTTTTT. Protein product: CASSVPTSGGNTGELFF.